Reported below is one T cell receptor (beta chain). Its antigen is not identified. V lost 7 bases to trimming and J lost 3 bases, with 18 bases between them. CDR3 size: 15 residues. Germline V gene lookup returns CDR1 SNHLY and CDR2 FYNNEI. The data originate from a study of regulatory T cells in long-lasting Graves disease. Study conclusions and caveats: Persistent cases favored TRBV28, TRBJ1-2 and TRBJ2-5.

The time point: newly diagnosed GD, antithyroid drugs for less than 3 months. Construction of the TCR library relied on RNA isolated from PBMCs. HTBI primers from iRepertoire and Arm-PCR of CDR3 regions yielded the TCR beta libraries. TCRdb itself ran the multiplex PCR reads through MiXCR, one entry per CDR3 protein. Seen here are 530,000 or so distinct CDR3 sequences, 15% to 20% observed once, and the top ten hold around 11%. The data also belong to a second study, concerning T cells in Graves' hyperthyroidism and ophthalmopathy.

The TCR originated in a man between 18 and 35 years old with Graves disease. The specimen was peripheral blood mononuclear cells (PBMCs), collected at new diagnosis, from a patient treated with antithyroid drugs. The chain links TRBV2 to TRBJ1-1; D might be TRBD1 (6 bases). CDR3 DNA sequence: TGTGCCAGCACCCCGAAGATGGCAGGGGACACTGAAGCTTTCTTT. Translation: CASTPKMAGDTEAFF.